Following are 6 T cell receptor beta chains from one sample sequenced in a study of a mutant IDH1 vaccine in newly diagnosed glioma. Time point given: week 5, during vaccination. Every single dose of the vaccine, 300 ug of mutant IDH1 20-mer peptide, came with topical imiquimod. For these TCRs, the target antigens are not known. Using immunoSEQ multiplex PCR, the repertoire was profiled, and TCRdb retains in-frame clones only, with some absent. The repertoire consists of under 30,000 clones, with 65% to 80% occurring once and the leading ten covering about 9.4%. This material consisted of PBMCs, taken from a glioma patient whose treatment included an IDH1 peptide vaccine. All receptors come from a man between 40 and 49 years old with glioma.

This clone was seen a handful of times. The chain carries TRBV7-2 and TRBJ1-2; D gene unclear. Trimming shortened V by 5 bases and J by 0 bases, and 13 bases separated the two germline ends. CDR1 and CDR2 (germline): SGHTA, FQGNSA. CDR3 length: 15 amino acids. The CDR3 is CASSLGLGSNYGYTF. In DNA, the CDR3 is TGTGCCAGCAGCCTAGGGTTAGGGTCTAACTATGGCTACACCTTC.

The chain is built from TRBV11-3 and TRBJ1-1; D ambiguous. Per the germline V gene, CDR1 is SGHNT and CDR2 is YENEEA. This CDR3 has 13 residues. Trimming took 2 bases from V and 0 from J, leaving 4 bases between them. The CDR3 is CASSLSMNTEAFF. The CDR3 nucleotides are TGTGCCAGCAGCTTATCCATGAACACTGAAGCTTTCTTT.

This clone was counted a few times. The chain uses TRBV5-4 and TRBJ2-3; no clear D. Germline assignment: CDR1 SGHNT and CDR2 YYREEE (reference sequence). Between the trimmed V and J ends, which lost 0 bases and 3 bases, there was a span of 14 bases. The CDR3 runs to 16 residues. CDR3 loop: CASSLASVWKTDTQYF. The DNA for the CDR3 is TGTGCCAGCAGCTTGGCTTCAGTCTGGAAAACAGATACGCAGTATTTT.

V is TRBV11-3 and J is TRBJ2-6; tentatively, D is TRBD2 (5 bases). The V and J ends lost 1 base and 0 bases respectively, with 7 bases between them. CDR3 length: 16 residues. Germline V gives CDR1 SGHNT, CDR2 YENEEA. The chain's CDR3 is CASSLGTLSGANVLTF. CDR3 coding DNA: TGTGCCAGCAGCTTAGGGACTCTCTCTGGGGCCAACGTCCTGACTTTC.

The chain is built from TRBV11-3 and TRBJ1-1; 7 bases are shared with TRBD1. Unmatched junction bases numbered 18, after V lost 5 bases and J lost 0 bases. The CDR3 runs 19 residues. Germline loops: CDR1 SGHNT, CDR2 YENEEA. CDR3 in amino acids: CASSLRDSFQKSLNTEAFF. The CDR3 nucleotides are TGTGCCAGCAGCCTCCGGGACAGCTTCCAAAAAAGTCTGAACACTGAAGCTTTCTTT.

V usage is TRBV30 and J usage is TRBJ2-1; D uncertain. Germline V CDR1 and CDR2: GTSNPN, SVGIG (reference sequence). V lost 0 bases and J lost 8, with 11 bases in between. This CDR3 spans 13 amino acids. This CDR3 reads CAWSVRIRDEQFF. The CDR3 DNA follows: TGTGCCTGGAGTGTACGGATTCGGGATGAGCAGTTCTTC.